These 27 T cell receptor beta chains were all obtained from the same sample, sequenced in a study of blood T cells in healthy people across ages. The second PCR ran about 6 to 12 cycles with a sample-barcoded 5' primer and J-beta primers. Each CDR3 protein gets one entry after TCRdb re-called the 5' RACE reads with MiXCR. The table records around 940,000 distinct CDR3 sequences, roughly 50% of them present only once. The sequenced sample consisted of blood. Every receptor here comes from a woman aged 55-70 years in good health.

Only a few counts were recorded for this clonotype. The chain couples TRBV7-9 to TRBJ1-5, with D tentatively TRBD1 (6 bases). Trimming removed 3 bases from V and 5 bases from J, with 14 bases in between. The CDR3 sequence is 15 residues long. The germline gives CDR1 SEHNR, CDR2 FQNEAQ (reference sequence). The CDR3 DNA sequence: TGTGCCAGCAGCTTTGGAGAGGGGGTTTATCAGCCCCAGCATTTT. This encodes CASSFGEGVYQPQHF.

The V call is TRBV4-1, the J call TRBJ2-1; D possibly corresponds to TRBD1 (5 bases). CDR1 is MGHRA and CDR2 is YSYEKL in the germline V gene. The CDR3 consists of 15 residues. V was trimmed by 0 bases and J by 1 base, leaving 7 bases between them. Written as DNA, the CDR3 is TGCGCCAGCAGCCAAGATCAGGGTTCCTACAATGAGCAGTTCTTC. Protein sequence: CASSQDQGSYNEQFF.

In this sample, this clonotype turned up a few times. The chain is built from TRBV28 and TRBJ1-5, with a possible D match to TRBD1 (5 bases). From germline, CDR1 is MDHEN and CDR2 SYDVKM. The V end was cut by 5 bases, the J end by 6 bases, with 14 bases between. The length of the CDR3 is 14 residues. CDR3 region: CASSGVGVGQPQHF. DNA for the CDR3: TGTGCCAGCAGTGGAGTGGGGGTCGGTCAGCCCCAGCATTTT.

This clonotype was seen only a few times. V usage is TRBV6-1 and J usage is TRBJ2-6, with no clear D. Germline loops: CDR1 MNHNS, CDR2 SASEGT. V was clipped by 7 bases and J by 2 bases, with 3 bases between them. The CDR3 is 12 amino acids. CDR3 DNA sequence: TGTGCCAGCATGACTGGGGCCAACGTCCTGACTTTC. Its translation is CASMTGANVLTF.

The chain is built from TRBV20-1 and TRBJ2-7; TRBD2 aligns across 8 bases. From germline, CDR1 is DFQATT and CDR2 SNEGSKA (reference sequence). J gave up 2 bases and V 5 bases, and 11 bases lay outside the gene matches. This CDR3 spans 15 amino acids. CDR3 DNA: TGCAGTGCTGGAATCCCCGGGACTAGTCCCTACGAGCAGTACTTC. Its translation is CSAGIPGTSPYEQYF.

This clonotype turned up a few times. This chain links TRBV10-3 with TRBJ2-7; 8 nucleotides line up with TRBD1. Germline V CDR1 and CDR2: ENHRY, SYGVKD. The CDR3 contains 14 residues. The junction had 9 bases not matched to a gene; V was cut back by 6 bases and J by 5 bases. The CDR3 bases are TGTGCCATCAGCCGGACAGGGATGAAGGACGAGCAGTACTTC. Protein product: CAISRTGMKDEQYF.

V and J are TRBV18 and TRBJ2-5, with TRBD2 matching 8 bases. The CDR3 is 17 residues long. Unmatched junction bases numbered 12, after V lost 2 bases and J lost 4 bases. Per the germline V gene, CDR1 is KGHSH and CDR2 is LQKENI. The CDR3 nucleotides are TGTGCCAGCTCACCAATTCCGGGACTAGGCTTGAGAGAGACCCAGTACTTC. This codes for CASSPIPGLGLRETQYF.

The V gene is TRBV20-1, the J gene TRBJ2-4; 14 bases align to TRBD2. The CDR3 totals 14 residues. CDR1 and CDR2 (germline): DFQATT, SNEGSKA (reference sequence). Germline trimming cut 5 bases from V and 13 bases from J; bases unmatched to any gene: 10. The CDR3 loop reads CSAPKSTSGRGQYF. The CDR3 nucleotides read TGCAGTGCTCCCAAGTCGACTAGCGGGAGGGGACAGTACTTC.

This clonotype has only a few counts. V is TRBV29-1 and J is TRBJ2-1; no clear D gene. The V gene lost 7 bases and the J gene lost 0 bases, with 10 bases spanning the gap. CDR1 and CDR2 (germline): SQVTM, ANQGSEA. The CDR3 loop spans 13 amino acids. The CDR3, as DNA: TGCAGCGGTGCGTATAGCTCCTACAATGAGCAGTTCTTC. This translates into CSGAYSSYNEQFF.

This chain connects TRBV28 to TRBJ1-5; D unclear. Germline CDR1 MDHEN, CDR2 SYDVKM. V lost 0 bases, J lost 0 bases, and 15 bases lay in between. This CDR3 is built from 18 residues. CDR3 DNA sequence: TGTGCCAGCAGTTTATGCACAGCACCACTGTGTAGCAATCAGCCCCAGCATTTT. Protein product: CASSLCTAPLCSNQPQHF.

The V call is TRBV18, the J call TRBJ2-5; D unresolved. CDR3 length: 14 residues. Germline-derived CDR1 and CDR2 are KGHSH and LQKENI. Trimming cost V 5 bases and J 5 bases, with 15 bases left between them. Here the CDR3 DNA reads TGTGCCAGCTCAACCGGGCGAGTCATGGAGACCCAGTACTTC. Its translation: CASSTGRVMETQYF.

This clonotype has more than one count but fewer than ten. The chain recombines TRBV15 with TRBJ1-1; D not certain. From germline, CDR1 is LNHNV and CDR2 YYDKDF (reference sequence). There are 16 residues in the CDR3. Deletions cut 0 bases from V and 0 bases from J, with 11 bases between. The DNA for the CDR3 is TGTGCCACCAGCAGAGAGCACGGGAGGCTGAACACTGAAGCTTTCTTT. Translation gives CATSREHGRLNTEAFF.

A few counts support this clonotype. The chain uses TRBV4-1 and TRBJ2-7; no clear D. The CDR3 consists of 11 residues. CDR1 and CDR2 from the germline V gene are MGHRA and YSYEKL. Trimming stripped 0 bases from V and 5 bases from J, with 2 bases between. The CDR3 sequence: CASSQDNEQYF. CDR3 coding DNA: TGCGCCAGCAGCCAAGACAACGAGCAGTACTTC.

This clonotype was observed a handful of times. This chain uses TRBV4-1 with TRBJ2-1; D unclear. The CDR3 is made up of 16 amino acids. V was trimmed by 1 base and J by 5 bases, leaving 15 bases between them. The V gene's germline CDR1 is MGHRA and CDR2 YSYEKL. This chain's CDR3 is CASSQVLVILNNEQFF. The CDR3 nucleotides are TGCGCCAGCAGCCAAGTTTTGGTAATCCTTAACAATGAGCAGTTCTTC.

As concerns this clonotype: This may be a read error: a much more frequent sequence differs by one nucleotide. The chain joins TRBV28 to TRBJ1-6; tentatively, D is TRBD1 (5 bases). Trimming pared 6 bases from V and 7 bases from J, leaving 13 bases between. Germline V lookup: CDR1 MDHEN, CDR2 SYDVKM. The length of the CDR3 is 14 residues. CDR3: CASSMGPVNSPLHF. The DNA for the CDR3 is TGTGCCAGCAGCATGGGACCCGTCAATTCACCCCTCCACTTT.

The chain combines TRBV5-1 with TRBJ2-5, with D possibly matching TRBD1 (6 bases). The germline CDR1 and CDR2 sequences are SGHRS and YFSETQ. V gave up 3 bases and J gave up 7 bases, with 16 bases separating them. This CDR3 has 14 residues. The CDR3 region is CASSWRQAEGTQYF. The CDR3 nucleotides are TGCGCCAGCAGCTGGCGACAGGCCGAAGGGACCCAGTACTTC.

This clonotype has more than one count but fewer than ten. V gene TRBV10-3 combines with J gene TRBJ2-5, with a weak D call TRBD1 (6 bases). The CDR3 contains 14 residues. Germline CDR1 reads ENHRY; CDR2 reads SYGVKD. V shed 4 bases and J shed 3 bases, with 12 bases lying between them. The chain's CDR3 is CAISGAGAEETQYF. The CDR3 DNA is TGTGCCATCAGTGGGGCAGGGGCGGAAGAGACCCAGTACTTC.

The chain carries TRBV2 and TRBJ2-7; the match to TRBD2 covers 7 bases. V shed 8 bases and J 7 bases; nucleotides not matched to a gene: 5. Germline CDR1 and CDR2: SNHLY and FYNNEI. CDR3 length: 11 residues. The CDR3 region has the DNA TGTGCCAGCCGTAGCGGGCGGGAGCAGTACTTC. Residues: CASRSGREQYF.

There are a few counts of this clonotype. In DNA, the CDR3 is TGCGCCAGCAATCCCGCCCCGGGACAGGGACACGAGACCCAGTACTTC. It is translated as CASNPAPGQGHETQYF. V usage is TRBV10-2 and J usage is TRBJ2-7; 9 bases match TRBD1. The end of the DNA fits TRBJ2-5 better, so the J call may be wrong. This CDR3 region has 16 residues. Per germline, CDR1 WSHSY and CDR2 SAAADI.

The sample holds a few counts of this clonotype. This may come from a read error, since a much larger clone is one base off. This rearrangement joins TRBV29-1 to TRBJ2-1; D perhaps matches TRBD2 (6 bases). V was shortened by 4 bases and J by 7 bases, with 17 bases between the two germline ends. CDR1 and CDR2 (germline): SQVTM, ANQGSEA. The CDR3 spans 14 residues. The CDR3 sequence is CSVVPRAGLNEQFF. The CDR3 nucleotides are TGCAGCGTTGTCCCACGAGCGGGCTTAAATGAGCAGTTCTTC.

CDR3: CAGDRGGVTDTQYF. The CDR3 nucleotides read TGTGCCGGAGACCGGGGAGGCGTCACAGATACGCAGTATTTT. This chain uses TRBV6-1 with TRBJ2-3, with D maybe TRBD2 (6 bases). This CDR3 region has 14 residues. The ends were cut back, 11 bases at V and 2 bases at J, with 17 bases in the middle. Germline loops: CDR1 MNHNS, CDR2 SASEGT.

This rearrangement joins TRBV25-1 to TRBJ1-6, with unresolved D. The CDR3 extends over 13 amino acids. Between the trimmed V and J ends, which lost 6 bases and 8 bases, there was a span of 11 bases. CDR1 and CDR2 from the germline V gene are MGHDK and SYGVNS. The CDR3 DNA follows: TGTGCCAGCAGGGAGGCCCAAGATTCACCCCTCCACTTT. This encodes CASREAQDSPLHF. Supplemented by reference TRBV25-1 and TRBJ1-6, the full variable domain reads EADIYQTPRYLVIGTGKKITLECSQTMGHDKMYWYQQDPGMELHLIHYSYGVNSTEKGDLSSESTVSRIRTEHFPLTLESARPSHTSQYLCASREAQDSPLHFGNGTRLTVT.

In DNA, the CDR3 is TGTGCCACCAGCAGAGGCGCGGGGACGGGCACAGATACGCAGTATTTT. It encodes CATSRGAGTGTDTQYF. The gene calls are TRBV15 and TRBJ2-3; a weak D match, TRBD2 (6 bases). The germline gives CDR1 LNHNV, CDR2 YYDKDF (reference sequence). With 1 base removed from V and 1 base from J, the gap between germline ends came to 12 bases. This CDR3 has 16 amino acids.

This sequence joins TRBV7-9 and TRBJ1-2; 11 bases match TRBD1. V gave up 0 bases and J gave up 7 bases; unmatched junction bases: 4. The CDR3 sequence is 15 residues long. Germline assignment: CDR1 SEHNR and CDR2 FQNEAQ (reference sequence). The CDR3 region has the DNA TGTGCCAGCAGCTTAGCCGGACAGGGGGCAAGTGGCTACACCTTC. Protein product: CASSLAGQGASGYTF.

For the CDR3, the DNA is TGTGCCAGCAGTTTCTCGCGCACTAGCACAGATACGCAGTATTTT. It is translated as CASSFSRTSTDTQYF. The chain is built from TRBV27 and TRBJ2-3; D remains ambiguous. CDR1 is MNHEY and CDR2 is SMNVEV in the germline V gene (reference sequence). The ends were cut back, 3 bases at V and 0 bases at J, with 10 bases in the middle. This CDR3 is 15 amino acids long.

This clonotype was counted only a few times. The chain has TRBV3-1 and TRBJ2-3, with 8 bases aligning to TRBD1. From germline, CDR1 is LGHDT and CDR2 YNNKEL (reference sequence). The CDR3 is made up of 18 amino acids. V lost 2 bases to trimming and J lost 1 base; unmatched junction nucleotides: 11. CDR3 nucleotide sequence: TGTGCCAGCAGCCAAAGACAGGGGCTGACTAGAGGCACAGATACGCAGTATTTT. Translated, it gives CASSQRQGLTRGTDTQYF.

The rearrangement uses TRBV20-1 and TRBJ2-5, with 9 bases fitting TRBD1. This CDR3 has 14 amino acids. Unmatched junction bases numbered 16, after V lost 6 bases and J lost 11 bases. Per germline, CDR1 DFQATT and CDR2 SNEGSKA (reference sequence). CDR3 residues: CSANDRGSYNEQYF. CDR3 DNA sequence: TGCAGTGCGAACGACAGGGGGTCCTACAATGAGCAGTACTTC.